These 5 T cell receptor beta chains share one sample of origin, sequenced in a study of cytomegalovirus exposure and HLA in healthy donors (TCRdb year 2017). The library relied on the immunoSEQ multiplex PCR assay. For the multiplex PCR, a mixture combining 60 forward primers for TCR Vbeta segments and 13 reverse primers for TCR Jbeta segments was used. TCRdb holds this immuneACCESS table with in-frame rearrangements only. Some clones are missing; in checked studies, unresolved V genes explain under half, and the rest has no known cause. The sample table gives 150,000 to 200,000 clones. The ten largest clones add up to about 0.8% of the sample. The sequencing input was PBMCs. These receptor sequences come from a woman under 30 in good health and CMV-seropositive.

The CDR3 reads CASSAGQGAFLNTEAFF. In nucleotides, the CDR3 is TGTGCCAGTAGTGCAGGACAGGGGGCCTTTTTGAACACTGAAGCTTTCTTT. This chain uses TRBV19 with TRBJ1-1, with 11 bases identical to TRBD1. Germline lookup yields CDR1 LNHDA and CDR2 SQIVND (reference sequence). CDR3 length equals 17 residues. J gave up 0 bases and V 5 bases, and 8 bases lay outside the gene matches.

The CDR3 sequence: CASWSAGAKNIQYF. For the CDR3, the DNA is TGTGCCAGCTGGTCAGCAGGCGCCAAAAACATTCAGTACTTC. This chain joins TRBV27 and TRBJ2-4; D is undetermined. Germline lookup yields CDR1 MNHEY and CDR2 SMNVEV (reference sequence). The CDR3 runs to 14 residues. V was shortened by 8 bases and J by 1 base, with 12 bases between the two germline ends.

Here the CDR3 DNA reads TGCGCCAGCACTCCTTTAGCGGGGAGCACAGATACGCAGTATTTT. Amino acid sequence: CASTPLAGSTDTQYF. This rearrangement joins TRBV5-1 to TRBJ2-3, with 8 bases identical to TRBD2. This CDR3 spans 15 amino acids. V shed 6 bases, J shed 0 bases, and the junction held 6 bases outside the gene matches. Germline lookup yields CDR1 SGHRS and CDR2 YFSETQ.

The J gene is TRBJ1-4, the V gene TRBV10-2; 8 nucleotides line up with TRBD1. V shed 4 bases, J shed 3 bases, and the junction held 7 bases outside the gene matches. The CDR3 covers 16 residues. The germline V gene has CDR1 WSHSY and CDR2 SAAADI. The CDR3 region has the DNA TGCGCCAGCAGTGTTCAGGGGGCGGGGTCTAATGAAAAACTGTTTTTT. It yields the protein CASSVQGAGSNEKLFF.

The rearrangement links TRBV5-4 to TRBJ2-7; 10 bases fit TRBD2. The CDR3 totals 15 residues. The germline V gene encodes CDR1 SGHNT and CDR2 YYREEE (reference sequence). The junction had 7 bases not matched to a gene; V was cut back by 4 bases and J by 3 bases. CDR3 nucleotides: TGTGCCAGCAGCCCCGGTTCTAGCGGGAGCTACGAGCAGTACTTC. This encodes CASSPGSSGSYEQYF.